Each of the 3 T cell receptor beta chains below was sequenced from the same sample in a study of TIL therapy for anti-PD-1-resistant metastatic lung cancer (dated by TCRdb to about 2021). The time point label, read with the paper, signifies: pre-treatment sample, taken before nivolumab and TIL therapy. TCR beta CDR3 regions were amplified from genomic DNA with the immunoSEQ v3 hsTCRB kit using bias-controlled multiplex PCR. TCRdb re-hosts the immuneACCESS table, in-frame sequences only. Its copies lack some clones; in the studies checked, an unresolved V gene accounts for under half of them, and the cause for the rest is not known. The sample contains tens of thousands of clones, approximately 83% of them found a single time. 4% to 6% of the sample rests with the top ten. Material: blood, obtained at baseline. These receptors were taken from a person aged 25 to 85 with non-small cell lung cancer.

The V and J genes are TRBV5-1 and TRBJ1-3, with D unresolved. Trimming removed 0 bases at V and 11 bases at J, with 6 bases between. The germline gives CDR1 SGHRS, CDR2 YFSETQ. The CDR3 is 11 amino acids. CDR3 protein: CASSLGSAIYF. CDR3 sequence (DNA): TGCGCCAGCAGCTTGGGCAGTGCCATATATTTT.

V and J are TRBV24-1 and TRBJ2-3; D is undetermined. V dropped 4 bases and J dropped 2 bases, with 3 bases sitting between them. Germline V gives CDR1 KGHDR, CDR2 SFDVKD. The CDR3 has 12 residues. The CDR3 is CATSEATDTQYF. Written as DNA, the CDR3 is TGTGCCACCAGTGAAGCCACAGATACGCAGTATTTT.

The chain is built from TRBV13 and TRBJ1-6; possibly TRBD1 for D (5 bases). Trimming took 8 bases from V and 6 from J, leaving 14 bases between them. Germline V gene lookup returns CDR1 PRHDT and CDR2 FYEKMQ (reference sequence). The CDR3 has 14 amino acids. CDR3 bases: TGTGCCAGCCGTGGGGGGTATGCTAATTCACCCCTCCACTTT. Protein sequence: CASRGGYANSPLHF.